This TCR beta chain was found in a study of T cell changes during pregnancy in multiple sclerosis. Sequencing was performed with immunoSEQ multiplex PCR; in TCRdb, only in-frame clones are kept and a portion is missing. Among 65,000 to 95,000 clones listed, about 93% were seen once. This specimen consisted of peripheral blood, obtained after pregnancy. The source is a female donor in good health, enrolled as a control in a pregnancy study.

CDR3 bases: TGTGCCAGCAGCGTAAGCGATTCCACGCCCACCCAGTACTTC. Amino acid sequence: CASSVSDSTPTQYF. V is TRBV9 and J is TRBJ2-5; no clear D. The V end was cut by 1 base, the J end by 8 bases, with 15 bases between. This CDR3 is 14 amino acids long. Germline values: CDR1 SGDLS, CDR2 YYNGEE. The full variable domain, rest sourced from reference TRBV9 and TRBJ2-5, is DSGVTQTPKHLITATGQRVTLRCSPRSGDLSVYWYQQSLDQGLQFLIQYYNGEERAKGNILERFSAQQFPDLHSELNLSSLELGDSALYFCASSVSDSTPTQYFGPGTRLLVL.